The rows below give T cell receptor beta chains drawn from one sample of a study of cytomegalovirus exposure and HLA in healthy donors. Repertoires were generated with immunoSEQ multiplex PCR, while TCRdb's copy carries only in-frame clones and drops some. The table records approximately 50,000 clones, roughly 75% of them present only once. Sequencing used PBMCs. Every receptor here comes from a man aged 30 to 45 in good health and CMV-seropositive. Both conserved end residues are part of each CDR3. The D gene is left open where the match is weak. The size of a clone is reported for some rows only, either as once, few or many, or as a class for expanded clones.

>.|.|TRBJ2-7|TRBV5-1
TGCGCCAGCAGCTTGTCCGCTAGGGGCGATCCCTACGAGCAGTACTTC
CASSLSARGDPYEQYF
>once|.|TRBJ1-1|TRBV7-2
TGTGCCAGCAGCTTCTACACTGAAGCTTTCTTT
CASSFYTEAFF
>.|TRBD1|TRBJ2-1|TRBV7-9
TGTGCCAGCAGCTTAGGGGGGACAGGGGCAAATGAGCAGTTCTTC
CASSLGGTGANEQFF
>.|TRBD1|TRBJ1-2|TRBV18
TGTGCCAGCTTCTCGGGACAGGGGCTAAGCTACACCTTC
CASFSGQGLSYTF
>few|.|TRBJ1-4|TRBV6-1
TGTGCCAGCAGTGACCCAGGGCGTCATAATGAAAAACTGTTTTTT
CASSDPGRHNEKLFF
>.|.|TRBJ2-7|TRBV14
TGTGCCAGCAGCCACCCCAGGGTGAGCTACGAGCAGTACTTC
CASSHPRVSYEQYF
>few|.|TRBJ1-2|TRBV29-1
TGCAGCGTCCGGGAGGGTGGATATGGCTACACCTTC
CSVREGGYGYTF
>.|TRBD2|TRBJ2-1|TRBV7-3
TGTGCCAGCAGCTTTCCCGCCGGGACTAGCGGGGGGGCCTCCTACAATGAGCAGTTCTTC
CASSFPAGTSGGASYNEQFF
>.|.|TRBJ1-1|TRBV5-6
TGTGCCAGCAGCCTACCCCAGGGTATGGACACTGAAGCTTTCTTT
CASSLPQGMDTEAFF
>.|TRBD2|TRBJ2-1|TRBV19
TGTGCCAGTAGTATCTCGGGGGGCTCCTACAATGAGCAGTTCTTC
CASSISGGSYNEQFF
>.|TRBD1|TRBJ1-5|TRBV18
TGTGCCAGCTCGAACGACAGGGGCCCCCATCAGCCCCAGCATTTT
CASSNDRGPHQPQHF
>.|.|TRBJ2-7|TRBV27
TGTGCCAGCAGTTTAAGGCGGGCAGGTCGCACCTACGAGCAGTACTTC
CASSLRRAGRTYEQYF
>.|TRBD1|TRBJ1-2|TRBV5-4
TGTGCCAGCAGCTCCCTACTTGGGCAGGGGGCGCTTGGCTACACCTTC
CASSSLLGQGALGYTF
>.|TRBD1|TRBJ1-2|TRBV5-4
TGTGCCAGCAGCTTGGCGGAGGGGGCGCTTGGCTACACCTTC
CASSLAEGALGYTF
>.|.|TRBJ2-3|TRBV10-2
TGCGCCAGCCTCCGAGGAACAGATACGCAGTATTTT
CASLRGTDTQYF
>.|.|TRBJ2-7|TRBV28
TGTGCCACCTCAGGGTTAGGGCAGTACTTC
CATSGLGQYF
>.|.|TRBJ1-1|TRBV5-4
TGTGCCAGCAGCCTACCTGATCAGGGGAACACTGAAGCTTTCTTT
CASSLPDQGNTEAFF
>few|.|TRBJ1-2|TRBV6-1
TGTGCCAGCAGTGTGGGGCTCGGCGTAGGGGTGTGGGGCTACACCTTC
CASSVGLGVGVWGYTF
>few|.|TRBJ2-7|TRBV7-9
TGTGCCAGCAGCTTAGAAGGAGGAGGGGGACAGACCTACGAGCAGTACTTC
CASSLEGGGGQTYEQYF
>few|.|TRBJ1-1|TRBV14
TGTGCCAGCAGCCTTGTGGGGGGCACTGAAGCTTTCTTT
CASSLVGGTEAFF
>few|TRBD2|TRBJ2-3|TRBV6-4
TGTGCCAGCAGTAGCGGGGGGGCCACAGATACGCAGTATTTT
CASSSGGATDTQYF
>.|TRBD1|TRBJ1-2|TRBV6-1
TGTGCCAGCAGTGAATGGAAGGGGGCGGGCGCGGAGGGCTACACCTTC
CASSEWKGAGAEGYTF
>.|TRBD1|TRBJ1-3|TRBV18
TGTGCCAGCTCACCAAATAATTTAGCCCCGGGACAGGGATTCACCTTT
CASSPNNLAPGQGFTF
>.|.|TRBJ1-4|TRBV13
TGTGCCAGCAGTCGACAACCTCCCGATGAAAAACTGTTTTTT
CASSRQPPDEKLFF
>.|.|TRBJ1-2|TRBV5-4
TGTGCCAGCAGCTTGCAGGAACAACGTCGCTATGGCTACACCTTC
CASSLQEQRRYGYTF
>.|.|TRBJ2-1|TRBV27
TGTGCCAGCACCTACTCAGCGTACAATGAGCAGTTCTTC
CASTYSAYNEQFF
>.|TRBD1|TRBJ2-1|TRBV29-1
TGCAGTGAAATACAGGGGGCGTTAAATGAGCAGTTCTTC
CSEIQGALNEQFF